The 3 T cell receptor beta chains in this list originate from one sample, sequenced in a study of CD8 T cells in Susac syndrome. The authors reverse transcribed roughly 0.45 to 1 ug RNA with random hexamers. TCRdb analysed the immunoSEQ multiplex PCR reads with MiXCR anew, one entry per CDR3 protein. The sample carries 150,000 to 180,000 distinct CDR3 sequences, roughly 95% recorded once. The sequencing sample was made of CD8+ T cells from PBMCs. The source is a human donor with multiple sclerosis.

The CDR3 region is CASGLAGNPSYEQYF. In DNA, the CDR3 is TGTGCCAGCGGACTAGCGGGGAATCCTTCCTACGAGCAGTACTTC. This sequence joins TRBV7-2 and TRBJ2-7; 12 bases are a match to TRBD2. After removal of 8 bases from V and 1 base from J, the junction contained 6 bases not matched to a gene. Germline CDR1 reads SGHTA; CDR2 reads FQGNSA. CDR3 length equals 15 residues.

The chain couples TRBV25-1 to TRBJ1-2; D ambiguous. Germline assignment: CDR1 MGHDK and CDR2 SYGVNS. The CDR3 consists of 13 residues. Between the trimmed V and J ends, which lost 1 base and 6 bases, there was a span of 9 bases. CDR3 bases: TGTGCCAGCAGTGAATTGGCTCGAGATGGCTACACCTTC. It specifies CASSELARDGYTF.

The chain combines TRBV12-3 or TRBV12-4 with TRBJ1-2, with TRBD1 as a possible D gene (5 bases). The V end lost 1 base, the J end lost 2 bases, and 8 bases lay between the germline ends. This CDR3 has 14 amino acids. CDR3 sequence: CASSLGTPNYGYTF. CDR3 coding DNA: TGTGCCAGCAGTTTAGGGACACCCAACTATGGCTACACCTTC.